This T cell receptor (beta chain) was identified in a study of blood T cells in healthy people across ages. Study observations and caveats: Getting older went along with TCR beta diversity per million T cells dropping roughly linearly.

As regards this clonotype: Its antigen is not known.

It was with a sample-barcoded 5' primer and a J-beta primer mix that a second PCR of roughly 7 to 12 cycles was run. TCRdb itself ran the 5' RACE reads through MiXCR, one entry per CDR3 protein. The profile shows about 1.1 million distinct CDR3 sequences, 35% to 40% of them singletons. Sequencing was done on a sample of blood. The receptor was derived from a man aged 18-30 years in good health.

CDR3 sequence (DNA): TGTGCCAGCAGCTCAAACGTGAGGGAGAGGAGGTTTTACGAGCAGTACTTC. As protein: CASSSNVRERRFYEQYF. The rearrangement links TRBV11-2 to TRBJ2-7, with D tentatively TRBD2 (5 bases). Per germline, CDR1 SGHAT and CDR2 FQNNGV. With 4 bases removed from V and 4 bases from J, the gap between germline ends came to 23 bases. The CDR3 covers 17 residues.